These 30 T cell receptor beta chains were all obtained from the same sample, sequenced in a study of T-cell memory formation after mild COVID-19 (dated by TCRdb to the early 2020s). Receptors were amplified or captured by 5' RACE. These reads were obtained on an Illumina NovaSeq 6000. The public reads were reprocessed in TCRdb via fastp at Q25 and MiXCR, keeping in-frame beta chains. When rows share a CDR3 protein, they turn into one entry using the most common DNA and genes. This sample is represented by over 120,000 distinct CDR3 sequences; roughly 21% of them were singletons. 2% to 2.5% of the sample comes from the top ten. Sequencing was performed on PBMCs or a T cell subset sorted from them (not recorded which). The receptor set was obtained from an adult woman who had mild COVID-19 (a few samples of this study predate the infection). The sample titles of this study are shuffled in the database, so cell type and time point are left out; the donor was told from shared clones.

The sample holds many counts of this clonotype. The chain links TRBV6-5 to TRBJ2-7; 8 bases match TRBD1. V was pared by 2 bases and J by 1 base, with 4 bases of the junction left unmatched. Germline assignment: CDR1 MNHEY and CDR2 SVGAGI. The CDR3 is 15 amino acids. The CDR3 nucleotides are TGTGCCAGCAGTTACGTCCAGGGGGCGTCCTACGAGCAGTACTTC. Encoded protein: CASSYVQGASYEQYF.

This clonotype was detected a few times. The J gene is TRBJ2-5, the V gene TRBV7-2, with D possibly being TRBD2 (6 bases). This CDR3 has 15 residues. CDR1 and CDR2 from the germline V gene are SGHTA and FQGNSA. With 5 bases removed from V and 5 bases from J, the gap between germline ends came to 18 bases. The CDR3 DNA follows: TGTGCCAGCAGCCCCTCGACTAGTTTGGGTGAGACCCAGTACTTC. It specifies CASSPSTSLGETQYF. The complete variable domain, with remaining parts taken from reference TRBV7-2 and TRBJ2-5, reads GAGVSQSPSNKVTEKGKDVELRCDPISGHTALYWYRQSLGQGLEFLIYFQGNSAPDKSGLPSDRFSAERTGGSVSTLTIQRTQQEDSAVYLCASSPSTSLGETQYFGPGTRLLVL.

The chain combines TRBV7-6 with TRBJ2-1, with D possibly TRBD2 on 5 matching bases. CDR1 is SGHVS, CDR2 FNYEAQ, per germline. This CDR3 region has 12 residues. Trimming pared 4 bases from V and 9 bases from J, leaving 10 bases between. The CDR3 DNA reads TGTGCCAGCAGCTGGATCGCGGGTGAGCAGTTCTTC. This codes for CASSWIAGEQFF.

The CDR3 loop is CAISENGQETQYF. CDR3 DNA: TGTGCCATCAGTGAGAACGGACAAGAGACCCAGTACTTC. The chain carries TRBV10-3 and TRBJ2-5; D gene uncertain. This CDR3 is built from 13 residues. Per germline, CDR1 ENHRY and CDR2 SYGVKD. V gave up 2 bases and J gave up 2 bases, with 6 bases separating them.

V usage is TRBV13 and J usage is TRBJ1-1, with D tentatively TRBD1 (5 bases). From germline, CDR1 is PRHDT and CDR2 FYEKMQ (reference sequence). The length of the CDR3 is 15 residues. Trimming shortened V by 6 bases and J by 0 bases, and 14 bases separated the two germline ends. DNA for the CDR3: TGTGCCAGCAGTAACCCGGGGGGGGTGAACACTGAAGCTTTCTTT. Translated, it gives CASSNPGGVNTEAFF.

This clonotype was detected many times. The genes are TRBV5-1 and TRBJ2-2, with 8 nucleotides matching TRBD1. CDR3 size: 15 residues. Germline-derived CDR1 and CDR2 are SGHRS and YFSETQ. V dropped 0 bases and J dropped 7; count of bases not matched to a gene: 5. The CDR3 nucleotides are TGCGCCAGCAGCTTGGCCGGACAGGGCAGCGGGGAGCTGTTTTTT. Protein product: CASSLAGQGSGELFF.

This clonotype was seen a few times. The rearrangement uses TRBV6-6 and TRBJ2-6; D is perhaps TRBD2 (6 bases). Germline CDR1 is MNHNY and CDR2 is SVGAGI (reference sequence). The CDR3 sequence is 14 residues long. V lost 10 bases to trimming and J lost 0 bases, with 10 bases between them. DNA of the CDR3: TGTGCCATTACCGGGAGCTCTGGGGCCAACGTCCTGACTTTC. It translates to CAITGSSGANVLTF.

The chain is built from TRBV11-3 and TRBJ2-3, with a weak D call TRBD1 (7 bases). Germline V gene sequence: CDR1 SGHNT, CDR2 YENEEA. This CDR3 contains 13 residues. Trimming took off 4 bases at V and 7 bases at J, with 12 bases between the two ends. DNA of the CDR3: TGTGCCAGCAGCTGGAGGGGGCAGTATACGCAGTATTTT. It translates to CASSWRGQYTQYF.

In its sample, this clonotype was seen a few times. The chain is built from TRBV7-9 and TRBJ1-2, with 8 nucleotides matching TRBD1. The V and J ends lost 3 bases and 6 bases, in that order; junction bases with no gene match: 6. The CDR3 is 14 amino acids. CDR1 and CDR2 from the germline V gene are SEHNR and FQNEAQ (reference sequence). Here the CDR3 reads CASSFDRGYNGYTF. CDR3 nucleotide sequence: TGTGCCAGCAGCTTTGACAGGGGTTACAATGGCTACACCTTC.

Many counts were recorded for this clonotype. The genes are TRBV6-5 and TRBJ2-7; D is unresolved. Germline lookup yields CDR1 MNHEY and CDR2 SVGAGI. The V end was cut by 10 bases, the J end by 0 bases, with 13 bases between. The CDR3 is 13 amino acids. The CDR3 reads CATRPPGSYEQYF. The CDR3 DNA follows: TGTGCCACCAGACCCCCGGGCTCCTACGAGCAGTACTTC.

This chain connects TRBV3-1 to TRBJ2-1; no clear D. Germline V gives CDR1 LGHDT, CDR2 YNNKEL (reference sequence). The CDR3 is made up of 12 amino acids. The V and J ends lost 1 base and 15 bases respectively, with 13 bases between them. The CDR3 loop is CASSQGGKRLFF. The CDR3 DNA is TGTGCCAGCAGCCAAGGGGGAAAACGCCTGTTCTTC.

This chain links TRBV11-1 with TRBJ1-1; D might be TRBD1 (6 bases). Germline CDR1 SGHAT, CDR2 FQDESV (reference sequence). The CDR3 contains 15 residues. V lost 4 bases and J lost 0, with 12 bases in between. DNA for the CDR3: TGTGCCAGCAGCTCCCAGGGGAACTTGAACACTGAAGCTTTCTTT. Its translation: CASSSQGNLNTEAFF.

This clonotype was detected only a few times. This chain links TRBV3-1 with TRBJ2-7; D is undetermined. Germline CDR1 LGHDT, CDR2 YNNKEL (reference sequence). V dropped 1 base and J dropped 2 bases, with 12 bases sitting between them. This CDR3 comprises 15 residues. The CDR3 DNA reads TGTGCCAGCAGCCAAGGGTGGCAGGTTGCCTACGAGCAGTACTTC. Its protein product is CASSQGWQVAYEQYF.

The gene calls are TRBV29-1 and TRBJ2-2, with D perhaps matching TRBD2 (6 bases). The CDR3 consists of 14 residues. V lost 2 bases and J 3 bases, leaving 10 bases between the germline ends. Germline-derived CDR1 and CDR2 are SQVTM and ANQGSEA. The chain's CDR3 is CSVESGFYTGELFF. The CDR3 nucleotides read TGCAGCGTTGAAAGCGGGTTTTACACCGGGGAGCTGTTTTTT.

The sample holds many counts of this clonotype. The CDR3 nucleotides read TGCGCCAGCAGCTTGGATGTAAGCACAGATACGCAGTATTTT. Amino acid sequence: CASSLDVSTDTQYF. This chain uses TRBV5-1 with TRBJ2-3, with D unclear. Trimming cost V 0 bases and J 0 bases, with 5 bases left between them. Germline CDR1 SGHRS, CDR2 YFSETQ. The CDR3 contains 14 residues.

This chain connects TRBV5-6 to TRBJ2-1; D is perhaps TRBD1 (6 bases). V was cut by 4 bases and J by 0 bases, with 17 bases left in between. CDR3 length equals 17 residues. Germline V CDR1 and CDR2: SGHDT, YYEEEE. In nucleotides, the CDR3 is TGTGCCAGCAGCATACTACAGGGAATGAGCTCCTACAATGAGCAGTTCTTC. Translation gives CASSILQGMSSYNEQFF.

The chain is built from TRBV12-3 or TRBV12-4 and TRBJ2-3; 7 nucleotides line up with TRBD1. V lost 7 bases and J lost 9; bases outside the gene matches: 19. CDR3 length: 16 residues. The chain's CDR3 is CASTLVGQLTSGTQYF. The CDR3 nucleotides read TGTGCCAGCACCCTAGTGGGACAGCTGACCTCAGGGACGCAGTATTTT.

This clonotype showed up just a few times. The chain combines TRBV18 with TRBJ2-1; 7 nucleotides agree with TRBD1. Trimming cost V 5 bases and J 13 bases; bases outside gene matches: 5. The germline gives CDR1 KGHSH, CDR2 LQKENI. CDR3 length equals 11 residues. The CDR3 DNA follows: TGTGCCAGCTCAGAGACAGGGCGACAGTTCTTC. Translating it yields CASSETGRQFF.

This chain links TRBV24-1 with TRBJ2-2, with 8 bases identical to TRBD2. Trimming took 3 bases from V and 6 from J; bases not matched to a gene: 2. Germline CDR1 KGHDR, CDR2 SFDVKD. There are 14 residues in the CDR3. In DNA, the CDR3 is TGTGCCACCAGTGATCGGCGGGGGGCCGGGGAGCTGTTTTTT. Translation: CATSDRRGAGELFF.

This clonotype has at least ten counts. V is TRBV20-1 and J is TRBJ2-1; 9 bases fit TRBD2. V gave up 3 bases and J gave up 8 bases; unmatched junction bases: 5. This CDR3 region has 13 residues. The germline V gene encodes CDR1 DFQATT and CDR2 SNEGSKA (reference sequence). The DNA of the CDR3 is TGCAGTGCTAGGCAGCGGGGGGTGGATGAGCAGTTCTTC. It translates to CSARQRGVDEQFF.

This clonotype was seen a handful of times. Written as DNA, the CDR3 is TGCGCCAGCAGCTTGATCCAGGGCCACCAAGAGACCCAGTACTTC. The encoded protein is CASSLIQGHQETQYF. The chain has TRBV5-1 and TRBJ2-5; TRBD1 is a possible D gene (5 bases). Germline assignment: CDR1 SGHRS and CDR2 YFSETQ. The CDR3 totals 15 residues. Trimming removed 1 base from V and 0 bases from J, with 10 bases in between.

This clonotype was picked up a small number of times. V gene TRBV11-2 combines with J gene TRBJ2-2; the match to TRBD2 covers 10 bases. V lost 3 bases, J lost 6 bases, and 4 bases stayed unmatched. Per the germline V gene, CDR1 is SGHAT and CDR2 is FQNNGV. The CDR3 has 15 residues. CDR3 loop: CASSLASGSSGELFF. The CDR3, as DNA: TGTGCCAGCAGCTTGGCTAGCGGGAGTTCCGGGGAGCTGTTTTTT.

This clonotype was detected a few times. J is TRBJ2-2 and V is TRBV5-1; TRBD1 might be the D (6 bases). Between the trimmed V and J ends, which lost 7 bases and 4 bases, there was a span of 11 bases. The CDR3 has 13 residues. Germline-derived CDR1 and CDR2 are SGHRS and YFSETQ. The CDR3 DNA reads TGCGCCAGCTCTACAGGGAGCACCGGGGAGCTGTTTTTT. It yields the protein CASSTGSTGELFF. Drawing the rest from reference TRBV5-1 and TRBJ2-2, the complete variable domain is KAGVTQTPRYLIKTRGQQVTLSCSPISGHRSVSWYQQTPGQGLQFLFEYFSETQRNKGNFPGRFSGRQFSNSRSEMNVSTLELGDSALYLCASSTGSTGELFFGEGSRLTVL.

The sample holds a few counts of this clonotype. The chain joins TRBV5-1 to TRBJ2-7, with 10 bases aligning to TRBD1. The CDR3 has 16 amino acids. With 5 bases clipped from V and 2 bases from J, the junction kept 10 bases outside the gene matches. In germline, CDR1 is SGHRS, CDR2 YFSETQ. CDR3 sequence (DNA): TGCGCCAGCAGGGCCGGGACAGGGGCTTTAACCTACGAGCAGTACTTC. This sequence encodes CASRAGTGALTYEQYF.

The DNA of the CDR3 is TGTGCCAGCAGCAGCGCCGGGACCACCCTTCAGCCCCAGCATTTT. It specifies CASSSAGTTLQPQHF. The J gene is TRBJ1-5, the V gene TRBV5-6; the D gene is possibly TRBD1 (5 bases). Germline V gene data show CDR1 as SGHDT and CDR2 as YYEEEE. V lost 4 bases and J lost 6, with 17 bases in between. The CDR3 is made up of 15 amino acids. The variable domain in full, with the rest retrieved from reference TRBV5-6 and TRBJ1-5, is DAGVTQSPTHLIKTRGQQVTLRCSPKSGHDTVSWYQQALGQGPQFIFQYYEEEERQRGNFPDRFSGHQFPNYSSELNVNALLLGDSALYLCASSSAGTTLQPQHFGDGTRLSIL.

This clonotype was seen a handful of times. The chain employs TRBV24-1 and TRBJ2-3; D may be TRBD1 or TRBD2 (6 bases each). The CDR3 spans 14 residues. Per germline, CDR1 KGHDR and CDR2 SFDVKD. V shed 6 bases and J shed 4 bases, with 13 bases lying between them. The CDR3 coding sequence is TGTGCCACCAGTAAACAGGGAGGACCAGATACGCAGTATTTT. This translates into CATSKQGGPDTQYF.

This clonotype was found a few times. The J gene is TRBJ2-7, the V gene TRBV12-3 or TRBV12-4; no clear D. V lost 5 bases to trimming and J lost 4 bases, with 12 bases between them. The CDR3 contains 13 residues. CDR3 DNA: TGTGCCAGCAGTCTCCTAATAGCATACGAGCAGTACTTC. It translates to CASSLLIAYEQYF.

The gene calls are TRBV6-1 and TRBJ2-3, with a tentative D call TRBD2 (5 bases). Trimming pared 7 bases from V and 8 bases from J, leaving 16 bases between. Germline V lookup: CDR1 MNHNS, CDR2 SASEGT. This CDR3 spans 13 amino acids. The CDR3 protein is CASTTIFRGTQYF. In nucleotides, the CDR3 is TGTGCCAGCACAACAATCTTCCGGGGTACGCAGTATTTT.

The chain links TRBV12-3 or TRBV12-4 to TRBJ2-3; TRBD2 matches 10 bases. This CDR3 region has 14 residues. Germline trimming cut 6 bases from V and 3 bases from J; bases unmatched to any gene: 3. This CDR3 is CASSLAGATDTQYF. Written as DNA, the CDR3 is TGTGCCAGCAGCCTAGCGGGAGCTACAGATACGCAGTATTTT.

This clonotype occurred a few times. V and J are TRBV11-2 and TRBJ2-5; D gene unclear. The CDR3 covers 13 residues. Germline V CDR1 and CDR2: SGHAT, FQNNGV. With 3 bases removed from V and 2 bases from J, the gap between germline ends came to 7 bases. The CDR3 region is CASSLDQQETQYF. The CDR3, as DNA: TGTGCCAGCAGCTTGGACCAGCAAGAGACCCAGTACTTC.